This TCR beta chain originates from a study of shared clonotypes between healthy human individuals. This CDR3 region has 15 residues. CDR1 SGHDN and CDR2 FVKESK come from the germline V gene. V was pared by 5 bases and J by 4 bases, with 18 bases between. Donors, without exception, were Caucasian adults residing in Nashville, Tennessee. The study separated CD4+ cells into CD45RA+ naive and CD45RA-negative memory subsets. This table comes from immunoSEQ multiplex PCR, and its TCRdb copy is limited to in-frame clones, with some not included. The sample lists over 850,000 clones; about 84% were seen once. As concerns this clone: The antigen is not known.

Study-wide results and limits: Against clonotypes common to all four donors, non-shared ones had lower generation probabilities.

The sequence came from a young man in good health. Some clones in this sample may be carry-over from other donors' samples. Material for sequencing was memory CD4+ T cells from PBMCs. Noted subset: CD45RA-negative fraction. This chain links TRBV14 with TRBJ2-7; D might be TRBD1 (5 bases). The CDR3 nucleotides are TGTGCCAGCAGCAGGGTGGGAAAGGACACGTACGAGCAGTACTTC. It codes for CASSRVGKDTYEQYF.